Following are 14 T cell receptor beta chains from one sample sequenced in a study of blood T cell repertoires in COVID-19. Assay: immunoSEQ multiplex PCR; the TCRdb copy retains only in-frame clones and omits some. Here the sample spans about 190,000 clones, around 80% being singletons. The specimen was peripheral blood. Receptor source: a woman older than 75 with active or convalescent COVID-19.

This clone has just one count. As DNA, the CDR3 is TGTGCCAGCAGGAAGTATCTAGACTACGAGCAGTACTTC. Protein: CASRKYLDYEQYF. The genes are TRBV2 and TRBJ2-7; D remains unclear. V was shortened by 6 bases and J by 3 bases, with 12 bases between the two germline ends. This CDR3 has 13 amino acids. Looked up from germline, CDR1 is SNHLY and CDR2 is FYNNEI.

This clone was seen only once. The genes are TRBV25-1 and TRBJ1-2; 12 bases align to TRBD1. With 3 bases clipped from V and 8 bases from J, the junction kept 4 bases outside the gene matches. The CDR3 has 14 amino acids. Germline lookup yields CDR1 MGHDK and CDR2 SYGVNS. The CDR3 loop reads CASSEGQGARGYTF. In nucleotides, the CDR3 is TGTGCCAGCAGTGAGGGACAGGGGGCGAGAGGCTACACCTTC.

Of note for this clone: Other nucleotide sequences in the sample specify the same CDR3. The CDR3 nucleotides are TGTGCCAGCAGCGTAGCTCCCTCGCGGGGGGGTGACAATGAGCAGTTCTTC. This sequence encodes CASSVAPSRGGDNEQFF. The chain carries TRBV9 and TRBJ2-1; 9 nucleotides align to TRBD2. The V segment lost 0 bases and the J segment 5 bases; nucleotides outside the gene matches: 9. The germline gives CDR1 SGDLS, CDR2 YYNGEE. This CDR3 is 17 amino acids long.

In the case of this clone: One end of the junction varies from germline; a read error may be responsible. CDR3 in amino acids: CASSPTNEKLFF. CDR3 nucleotides: TGTGCCAGCAGCCCAACAAATGAAAAACTGTTTTTT. The rearrangement joins TRBV4-2 to TRBJ1-4; D is undetermined. The germline V gene has CDR1 LGHNA and CDR2 YNFKEQ. This CDR3 has 12 amino acids.

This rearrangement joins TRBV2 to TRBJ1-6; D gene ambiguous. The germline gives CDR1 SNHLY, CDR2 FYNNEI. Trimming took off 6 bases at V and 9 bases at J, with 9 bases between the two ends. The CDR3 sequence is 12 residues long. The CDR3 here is CASRGAGSPLHF. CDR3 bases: TGTGCCAGCAGGGGCGCGGGTTCACCCCTCCACTTT.

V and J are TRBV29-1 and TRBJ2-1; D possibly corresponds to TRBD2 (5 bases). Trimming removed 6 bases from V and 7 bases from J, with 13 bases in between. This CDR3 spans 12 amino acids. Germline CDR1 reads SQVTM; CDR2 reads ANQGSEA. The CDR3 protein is CSVRRSGNEQFF. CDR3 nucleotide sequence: TGCAGCGTCAGAAGGTCGGGGAATGAGCAGTTCTTC.

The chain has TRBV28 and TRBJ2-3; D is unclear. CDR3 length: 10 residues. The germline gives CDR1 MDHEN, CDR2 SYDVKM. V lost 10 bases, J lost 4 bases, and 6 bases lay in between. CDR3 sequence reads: CATYSDTQYF. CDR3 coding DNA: TGTGCCACCTACTCAGATACGCAGTATTTT.

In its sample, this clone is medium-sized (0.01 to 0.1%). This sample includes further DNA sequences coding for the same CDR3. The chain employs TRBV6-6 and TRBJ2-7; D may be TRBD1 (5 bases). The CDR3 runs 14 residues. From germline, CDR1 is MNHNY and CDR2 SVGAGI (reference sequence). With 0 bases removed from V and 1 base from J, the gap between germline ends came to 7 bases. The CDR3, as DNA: TGTGCCAGCAGTTACTCGGCAGGGTCCTACGAGCAGTACTTC. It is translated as CASSYSAGSYEQYF.

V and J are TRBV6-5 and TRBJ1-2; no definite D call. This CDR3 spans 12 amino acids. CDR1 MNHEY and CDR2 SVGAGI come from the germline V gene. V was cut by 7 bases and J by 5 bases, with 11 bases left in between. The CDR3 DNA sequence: TGTGCCAGCACGATTTCGGGTTATGGCTACACCTTC. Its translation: CASTISGYGYTF.

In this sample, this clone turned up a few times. As DNA, the CDR3 is TGCGCCAGCAGCTTGGATGGACAGGGGGACGAGCAGTACTTC. This codes for CASSLDGQGDEQYF. The chain uses TRBV5-1 and TRBJ2-7; 10 bases line up with TRBD1. The ends lost 0 bases at V and 5 bases at J; junction bases unmatched: 2. The CDR3 extends over 14 amino acids. Germline values: CDR1 SGHRS, CDR2 YFSETQ. The whole variable domain, filled in from reference TRBV5-1 and TRBJ2-7, reads KAGVTQTPRYLIKTRGQQVTLSCSPISGHRSVSWYQQTPGQGLQFLFEYFSETQRNKGNFPGRFSGRQFSNSRSEMNVSTLELGDSALYLCASSLDGQGDEQYFGPGTRLTVT.

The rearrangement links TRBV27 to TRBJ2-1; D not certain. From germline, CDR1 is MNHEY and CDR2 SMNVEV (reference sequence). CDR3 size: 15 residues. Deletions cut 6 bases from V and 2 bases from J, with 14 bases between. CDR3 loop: CASSRWAEPYNEQFF. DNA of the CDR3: TGTGCCAGCAGCCGCTGGGCTGAGCCCTACAATGAGCAGTTCTTC.

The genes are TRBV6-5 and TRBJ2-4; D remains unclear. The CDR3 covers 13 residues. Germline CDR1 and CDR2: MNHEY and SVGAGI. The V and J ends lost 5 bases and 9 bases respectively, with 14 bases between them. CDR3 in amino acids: CASSPTQLSIQYF. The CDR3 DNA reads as TGTGCCAGCAGTCCGACGCAACTAAGCATTCAGTACTTC.

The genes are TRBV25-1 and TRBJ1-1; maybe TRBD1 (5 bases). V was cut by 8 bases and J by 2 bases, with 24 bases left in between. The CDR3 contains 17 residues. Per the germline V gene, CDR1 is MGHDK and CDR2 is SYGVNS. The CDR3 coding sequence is TGTGCCAGCGCCCCGGGGGACCCGGGGCTGTTAAACACTGAAGCTTTCTTT. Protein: CASAPGDPGLLNTEAFF.

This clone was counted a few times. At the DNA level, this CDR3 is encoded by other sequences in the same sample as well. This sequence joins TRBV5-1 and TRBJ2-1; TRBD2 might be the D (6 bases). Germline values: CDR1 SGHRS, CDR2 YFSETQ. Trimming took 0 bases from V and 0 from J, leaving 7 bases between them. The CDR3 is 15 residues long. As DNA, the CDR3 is TGCGCCAGCAGCTTGGACGGGAGCTCCTACAATGAGCAGTTCTTC. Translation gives CASSLDGSSYNEQFF.